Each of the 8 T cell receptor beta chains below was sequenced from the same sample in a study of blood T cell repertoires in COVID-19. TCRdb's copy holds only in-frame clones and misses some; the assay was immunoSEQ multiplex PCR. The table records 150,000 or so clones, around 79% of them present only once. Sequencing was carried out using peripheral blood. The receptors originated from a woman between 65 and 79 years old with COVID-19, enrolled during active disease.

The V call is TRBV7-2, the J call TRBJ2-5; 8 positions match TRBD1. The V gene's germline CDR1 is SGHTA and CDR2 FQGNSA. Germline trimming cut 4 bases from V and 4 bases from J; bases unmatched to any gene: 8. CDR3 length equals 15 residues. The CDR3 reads CASSSQRTGSETQYF. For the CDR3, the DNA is TGTGCCAGCAGCTCACAAAGGACAGGGTCAGAGACCCAGTACTTC.

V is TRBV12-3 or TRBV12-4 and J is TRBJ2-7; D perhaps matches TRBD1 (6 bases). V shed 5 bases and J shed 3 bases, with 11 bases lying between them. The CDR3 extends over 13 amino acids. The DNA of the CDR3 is TGTGCCAGCAGTCCCCAACAGGGCTACGAGCAGTACTTC. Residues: CASSPQQGYEQYF.

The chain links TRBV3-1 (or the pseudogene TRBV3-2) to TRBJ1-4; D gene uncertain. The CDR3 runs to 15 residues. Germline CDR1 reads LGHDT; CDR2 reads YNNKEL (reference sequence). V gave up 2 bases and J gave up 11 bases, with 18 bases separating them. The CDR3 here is CASSQSDSSMIKLFF. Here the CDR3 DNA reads TGTGCCAGCAGCCAATCGGACTCAAGCATGATCAAACTGTTTTTT.

In DNA form, the CDR3 reads TGTGCCTACTCGGCCGGCGGGACAGGAGGAGAAAAACTGTTTTTT. This gives the protein CAYSAGGTGGEKLFF. The V gene is TRBV5-4, the J gene TRBJ1-4; 8 bases line up with TRBD1. There are 15 residues in the CDR3. V was pared by 10 bases and J by 8 bases, with 16 bases of the junction left unmatched. Germline V lookup: CDR1 SGHNT, CDR2 YYREEE (reference sequence).

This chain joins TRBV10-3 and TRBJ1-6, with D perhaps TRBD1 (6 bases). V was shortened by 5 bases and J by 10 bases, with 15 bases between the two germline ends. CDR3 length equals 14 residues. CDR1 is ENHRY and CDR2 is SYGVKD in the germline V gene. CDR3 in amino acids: CAISFTGTDSPLHF. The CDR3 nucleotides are TGTGCCATCAGTTTCACAGGGACCGACTCACCCCTCCACTTT.

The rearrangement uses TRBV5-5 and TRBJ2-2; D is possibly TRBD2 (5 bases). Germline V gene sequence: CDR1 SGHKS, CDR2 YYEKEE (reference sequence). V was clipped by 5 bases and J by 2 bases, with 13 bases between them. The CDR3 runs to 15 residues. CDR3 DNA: TGTGCCAGCAGTTTAAACGGGATTAACACCGGGGAGCTGTTTTTT. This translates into CASSLNGINTGELFF.

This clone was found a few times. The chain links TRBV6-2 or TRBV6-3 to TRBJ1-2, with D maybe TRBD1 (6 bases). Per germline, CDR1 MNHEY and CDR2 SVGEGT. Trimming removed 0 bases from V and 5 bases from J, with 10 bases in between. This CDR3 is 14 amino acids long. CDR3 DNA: TGTGCCAGCAGTTACTCGTGGGACATTTATGGCTACACCTTC. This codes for CASSYSWDIYGYTF.

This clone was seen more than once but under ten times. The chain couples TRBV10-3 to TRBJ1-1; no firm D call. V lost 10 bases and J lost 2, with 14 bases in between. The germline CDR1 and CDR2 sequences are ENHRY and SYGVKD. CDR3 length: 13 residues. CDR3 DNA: TGTGCCACCCGAAGAGAGCCTAACACTGAAGCTTTCTTT. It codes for CATRREPNTEAFF.